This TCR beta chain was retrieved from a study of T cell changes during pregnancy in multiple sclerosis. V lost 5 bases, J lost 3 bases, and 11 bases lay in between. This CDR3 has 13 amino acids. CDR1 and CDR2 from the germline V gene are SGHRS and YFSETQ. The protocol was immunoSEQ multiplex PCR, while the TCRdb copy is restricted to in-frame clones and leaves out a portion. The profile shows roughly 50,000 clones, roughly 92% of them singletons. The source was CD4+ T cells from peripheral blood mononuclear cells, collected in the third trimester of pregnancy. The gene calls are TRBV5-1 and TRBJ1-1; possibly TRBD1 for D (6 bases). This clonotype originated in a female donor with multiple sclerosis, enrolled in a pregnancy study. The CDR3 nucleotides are TGCGCCAGCAGACAGGGTGTGGACACTGAAGCTTTCTTT. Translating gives CASRQGVDTEAFF.